This record looks at one TCR beta chain sequence and its context. This specimen belongs to a study of PD-L1 blockade in urothelial cancer. Turning to the study itself: The researchers analyzed blood 3 weeks (second dose) and 6 weeks after treatment start.

Synthetic TCR analog templates were spiked into each PCR. The method was immunoSEQ multiplex PCR; TCRdb's version includes in-frame clones alone and lacks a portion of them. The sample carries about 24,000 clones, roughly nine tenths recorded once. The cohort comprised individuals with locally advanced or metastatic urothelial carcinoma. The study collected 1 to 8 samples per patient, pretreatment and on-treatment. The specimen comprised PBMCs, sampled around atezolizumab (anti-PD-L1) treatment. The TCR sequence derives from a man aged 45 to 65 with urothelial cancer.

The CDR3, as DNA: TGTGCCAGCAGCAAAGCGGGGGGCACAGATACGCAGTATTTT. Protein product: CASSKAGGTDTQYF. This chain links TRBV11-3 with TRBJ2-3; 8 positions match TRBD2. J was trimmed by 1 base and V by 5 bases; bases with no gene match: 2. The CDR3 contains 14 residues. CDR1 is SGHNT, CDR2 YENEEA, per germline.